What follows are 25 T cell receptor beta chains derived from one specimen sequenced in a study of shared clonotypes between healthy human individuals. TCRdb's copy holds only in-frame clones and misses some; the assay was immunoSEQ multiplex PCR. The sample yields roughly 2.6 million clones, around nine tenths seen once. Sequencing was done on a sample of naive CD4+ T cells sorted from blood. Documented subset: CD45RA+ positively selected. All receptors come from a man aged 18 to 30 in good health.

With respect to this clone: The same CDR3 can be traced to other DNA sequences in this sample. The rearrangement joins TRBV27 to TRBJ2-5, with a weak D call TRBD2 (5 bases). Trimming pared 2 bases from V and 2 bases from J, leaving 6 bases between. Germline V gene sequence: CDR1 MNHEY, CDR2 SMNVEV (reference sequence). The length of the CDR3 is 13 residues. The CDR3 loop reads CASSLRGQETQYF. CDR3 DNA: TGTGCCAGCAGTTTACGGGGACAAGAGACCCAGTACTTC.

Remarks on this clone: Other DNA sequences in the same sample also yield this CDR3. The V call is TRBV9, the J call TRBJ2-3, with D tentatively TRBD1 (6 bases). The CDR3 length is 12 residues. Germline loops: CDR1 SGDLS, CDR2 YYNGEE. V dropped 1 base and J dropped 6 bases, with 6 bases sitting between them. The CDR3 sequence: CASSVQGDTQYF. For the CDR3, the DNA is TGTGCCAGCAGCGTACAGGGGGATACGCAGTATTTT.

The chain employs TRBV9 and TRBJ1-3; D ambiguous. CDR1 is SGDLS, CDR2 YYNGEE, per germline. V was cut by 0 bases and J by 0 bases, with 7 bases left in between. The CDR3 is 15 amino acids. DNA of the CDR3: TGTGCCAGCAGCGTAGGTTCCGGCTCTGGAAACACCATATATTTT. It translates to CASSVGSGSGNTIYF. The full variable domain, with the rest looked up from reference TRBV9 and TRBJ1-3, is DSGVTQTPKHLITATGQRVTLRCSPRSGDLSVYWYQQSLDQGLQFLIQYYNGEERAKGNILERFSAQQFPDLHSELNLSSLELGDSALYFCASSVGSGSGNTIYFGEGSWLTVV.

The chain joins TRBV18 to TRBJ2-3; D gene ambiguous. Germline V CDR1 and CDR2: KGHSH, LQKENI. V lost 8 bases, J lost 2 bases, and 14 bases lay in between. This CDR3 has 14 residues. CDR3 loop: CASRTRSATDTQYF. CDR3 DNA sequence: TGTGCCAGCCGAACAAGGTCAGCCACAGATACGCAGTATTTT.

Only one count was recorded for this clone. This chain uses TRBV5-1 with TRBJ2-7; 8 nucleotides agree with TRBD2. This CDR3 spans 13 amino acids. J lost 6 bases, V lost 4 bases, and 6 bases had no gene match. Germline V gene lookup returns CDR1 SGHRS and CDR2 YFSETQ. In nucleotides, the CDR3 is TGCGCCAGCAGCGGCGGGGGGCTCGTCGAGCAGTACTTC. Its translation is CASSGGGLVEQYF.

The CDR3 DNA follows: TGTGCCAGCAGTTTCGATTTGGGTCGGGACAGGGGAGCGTCTGGGGCCAACGTCCTGACTTTC. Translated, it gives CASSFDLGRDRGASGANVLTF. The genes are TRBV28 and TRBJ2-6; 10 bases are shared with TRBD1. Germline trimming cut 3 bases from V and 1 base from J; bases unmatched to any gene: 15. CDR1 MDHEN and CDR2 SYDVKM come from the germline V gene. The CDR3 totals 21 residues.

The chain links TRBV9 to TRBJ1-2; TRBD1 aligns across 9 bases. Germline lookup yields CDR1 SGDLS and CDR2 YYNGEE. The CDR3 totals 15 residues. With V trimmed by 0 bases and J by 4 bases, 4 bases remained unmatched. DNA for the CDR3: TGTGCCAGCAGCGTAGACCCGACAGGGGGCTATGGCTACACCTTC. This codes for CASSVDPTGGYGYTF.

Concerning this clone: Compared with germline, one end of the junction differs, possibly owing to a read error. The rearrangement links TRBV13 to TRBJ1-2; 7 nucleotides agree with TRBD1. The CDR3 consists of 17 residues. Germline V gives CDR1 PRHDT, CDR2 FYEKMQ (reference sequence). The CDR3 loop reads CASNPAGTALANYSYTF. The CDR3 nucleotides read TGTGCCAGCAACCCAGCCGGGACAGCTCTAGCTAACTATAGCTACACCTTC.

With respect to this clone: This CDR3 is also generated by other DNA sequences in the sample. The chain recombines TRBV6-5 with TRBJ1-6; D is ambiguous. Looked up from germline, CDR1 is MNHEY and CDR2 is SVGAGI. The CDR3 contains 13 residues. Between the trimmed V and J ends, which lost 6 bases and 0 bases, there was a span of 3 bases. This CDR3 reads CASRISYNSPLHF. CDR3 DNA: TGTGCCAGCAGGATCTCCTATAATTCACCCCTCCACTTT.

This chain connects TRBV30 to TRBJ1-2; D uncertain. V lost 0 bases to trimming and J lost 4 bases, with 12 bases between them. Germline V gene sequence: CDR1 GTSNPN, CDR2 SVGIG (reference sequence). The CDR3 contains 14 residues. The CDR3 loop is CAWSVRRNFYGYTF. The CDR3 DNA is TGTGCCTGGAGTGTACGACGGAACTTCTATGGCTACACCTTC.

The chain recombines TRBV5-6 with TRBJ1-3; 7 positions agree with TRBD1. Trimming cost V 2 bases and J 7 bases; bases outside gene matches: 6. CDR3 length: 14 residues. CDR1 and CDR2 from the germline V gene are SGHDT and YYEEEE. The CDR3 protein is CASSFRQGYNTIYF. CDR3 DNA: TGTGCCAGCAGCTTTAGACAGGGTTATAACACCATATATTTT.

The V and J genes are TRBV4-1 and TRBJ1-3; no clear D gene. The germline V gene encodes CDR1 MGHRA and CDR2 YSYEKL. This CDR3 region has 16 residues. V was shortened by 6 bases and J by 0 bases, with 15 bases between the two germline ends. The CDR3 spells CASRPVGTHSGNTIYF. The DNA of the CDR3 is TGCGCCAGCAGGCCCGTGGGTACCCACTCTGGAAACACCATATATTTT.

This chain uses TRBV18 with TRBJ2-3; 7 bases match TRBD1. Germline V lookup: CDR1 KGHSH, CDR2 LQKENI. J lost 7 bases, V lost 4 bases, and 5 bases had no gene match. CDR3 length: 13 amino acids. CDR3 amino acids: CASSLGQAYTQYF. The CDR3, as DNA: TGTGCCAGCTCACTAGGACAGGCTTATACGCAGTATTTT.

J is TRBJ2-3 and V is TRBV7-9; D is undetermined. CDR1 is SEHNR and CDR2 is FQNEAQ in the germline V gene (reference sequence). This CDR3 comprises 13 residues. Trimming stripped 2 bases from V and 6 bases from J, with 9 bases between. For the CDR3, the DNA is TGTGCCAGCAGCTTACCCAACAGCGATACGCAGTATTTT. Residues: CASSLPNSDTQYF.

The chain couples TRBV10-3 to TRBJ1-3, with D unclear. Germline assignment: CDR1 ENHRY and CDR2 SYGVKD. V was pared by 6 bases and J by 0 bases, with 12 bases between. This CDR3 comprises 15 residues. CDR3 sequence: CAIRPVKSSGNTIYF. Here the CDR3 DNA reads TGTGCCATCAGGCCCGTCAAAAGCTCTGGAAACACCATATATTTT.

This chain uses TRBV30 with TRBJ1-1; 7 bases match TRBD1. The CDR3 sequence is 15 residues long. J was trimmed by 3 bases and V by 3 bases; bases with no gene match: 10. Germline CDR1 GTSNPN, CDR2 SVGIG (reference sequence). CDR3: CAWSMIDRVDTEAFF. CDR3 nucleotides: TGTGCCTGGAGCATGATCGACAGGGTCGACACTGAAGCTTTCTTT.

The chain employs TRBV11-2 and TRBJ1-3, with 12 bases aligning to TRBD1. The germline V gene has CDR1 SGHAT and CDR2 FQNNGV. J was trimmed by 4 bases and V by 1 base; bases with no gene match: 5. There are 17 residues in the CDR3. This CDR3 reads CASSLAGQGALGNTIYF. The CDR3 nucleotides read TGTGCCAGCAGCTTAGCGGGACAGGGGGCGCTGGGAAACACCATATATTTT. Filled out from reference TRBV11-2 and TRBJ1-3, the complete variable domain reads EAGVAQSPRYKIIEKRQSVAFWCNPISGHATLYWYQQILGQGPKLLIQFQNNGVVDDSQLPKDRFSAERLKGVDSTLKIQPAKLEDSAVYLCASSLAGQGALGNTIYFGEGSWLTVV.

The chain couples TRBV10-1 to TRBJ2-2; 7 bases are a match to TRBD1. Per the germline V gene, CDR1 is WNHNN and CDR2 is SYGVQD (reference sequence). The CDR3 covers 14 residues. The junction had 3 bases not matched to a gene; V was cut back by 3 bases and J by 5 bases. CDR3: CASSENRGTGELFF. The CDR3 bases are TGCGCCAGCAGTGAAAACAGGGGAACCGGGGAGCTGTTTTTT.

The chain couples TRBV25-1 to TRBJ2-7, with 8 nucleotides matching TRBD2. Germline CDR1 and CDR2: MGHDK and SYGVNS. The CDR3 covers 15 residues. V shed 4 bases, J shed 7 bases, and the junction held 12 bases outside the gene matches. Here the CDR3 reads CASSAPGTSGREQYF. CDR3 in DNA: TGTGCCAGCAGTGCCCCCGGTACTAGCGGCAGAGAGCAGTACTTC.

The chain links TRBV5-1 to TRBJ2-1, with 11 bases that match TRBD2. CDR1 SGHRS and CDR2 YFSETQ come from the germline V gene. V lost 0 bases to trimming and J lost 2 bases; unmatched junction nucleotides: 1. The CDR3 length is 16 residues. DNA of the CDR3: TGCGCCAGCAGCTTGGCGGGACTAGCGGCCTACAATGAGCAGTTCTTC. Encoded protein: CASSLAGLAAYNEQFF. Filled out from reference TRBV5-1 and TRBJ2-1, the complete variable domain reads KAGVTQTPRYLIKTRGQQVTLSCSPISGHRSVSWYQQTPGQGLQFLFEYFSETQRNKGNFPGRFSGRQFSNSRSEMNVSTLELGDSALYLCASSLAGLAAYNEQFFGPGTRLTVL.

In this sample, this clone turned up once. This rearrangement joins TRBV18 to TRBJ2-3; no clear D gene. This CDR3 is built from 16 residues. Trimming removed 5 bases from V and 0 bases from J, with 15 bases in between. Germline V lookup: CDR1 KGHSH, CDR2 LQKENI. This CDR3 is CASSKFATTSTDTQYF. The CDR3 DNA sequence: TGTGCCAGCTCAAAATTCGCGACAACTAGCACAGATACGCAGTATTTT.

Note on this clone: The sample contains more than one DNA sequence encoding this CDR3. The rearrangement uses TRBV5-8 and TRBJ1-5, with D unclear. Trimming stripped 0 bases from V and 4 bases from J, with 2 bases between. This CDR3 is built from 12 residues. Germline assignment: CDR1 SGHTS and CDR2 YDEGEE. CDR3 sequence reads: CASSLGNQPQHF. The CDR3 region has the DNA TGTGCCAGCAGCTTGGGAAATCAGCCCCAGCATTTT.

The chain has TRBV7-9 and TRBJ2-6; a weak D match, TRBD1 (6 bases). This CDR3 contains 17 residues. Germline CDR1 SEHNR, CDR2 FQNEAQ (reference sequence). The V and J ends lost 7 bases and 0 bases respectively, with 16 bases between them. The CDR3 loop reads CASTLQGQSSGANVLTF. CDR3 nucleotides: TGTGCCAGCACCCTACAGGGCCAGAGCTCTGGGGCCAACGTCCTGACTTTC.

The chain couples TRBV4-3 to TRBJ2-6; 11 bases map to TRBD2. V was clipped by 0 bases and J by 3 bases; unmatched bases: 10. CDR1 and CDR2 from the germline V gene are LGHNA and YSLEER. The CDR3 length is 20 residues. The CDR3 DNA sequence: TGCGCCAGCAGCCAAGATTTATTACGGCTAGCGGGAGGTGGGGCCAACGTCCTGACTTTC. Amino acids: CASSQDLLRLAGGGANVLTF.

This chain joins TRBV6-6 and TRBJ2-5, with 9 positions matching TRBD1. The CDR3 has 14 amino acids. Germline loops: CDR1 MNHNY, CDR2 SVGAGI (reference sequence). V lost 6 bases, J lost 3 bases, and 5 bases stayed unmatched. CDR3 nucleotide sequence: TGTGCCAGCAGCCCCGGGACAGGGAAAGAGACCCAGTACTTC. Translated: CASSPGTGKETQYF.